These 19 T cell receptor beta chains share one sample of origin, sequenced in a study of cytomegalovirus exposure and HLA in healthy donors. PCR amplification relied on 60 Vbeta primers (plus 13 Jbeta primers). Clones were read by immunoSEQ multiplex PCR, and TCRdb kept only the in-frame ones, dropping some. The sample has just over 70,000 clones; 74% are singletons. Material for sequencing was PBMCs. Receptors originate from a human donor in good health.

V is TRBV29-1 and J is TRBJ1-1; D is ambiguous. There are 11 residues in the CDR3. The germline V gene has CDR1 SQVTM and CDR2 ANQGSEA. Trimming cost V 6 bases and J 7 bases, with 12 bases left between them. The chain's CDR3 is CSVWVGFEAFF. The CDR3 DNA is TGCAGCGTCTGGGTGGGCTTTGAAGCTTTCTTT. The full variable domain, in which reference TRBV29-1 and TRBJ1-1 provide the parts outside the CDR3, is SAVISQKPSRDICQRGTSLTIQCQVDSQVTMMFWYRQQPGQSLTLIATANQGSEATYESGFVIDKFPISRPNLTFSTLTVSNMSPEDSSIYLCSVWVGFEAFFGQGTRLTVV.

V is TRBV5-1 and J is TRBJ1-2, with 8 nucleotides matching TRBD1. Germline CDR1 is SGHRS and CDR2 is YFSETQ. V lost 3 bases and J lost 2; bases outside the gene matches: 12. This CDR3 comprises 17 residues. CDR3 amino acids: CASSSWTGPPENYGYTF. The DNA for the CDR3 is TGCGCCAGCAGCTCTTGGACAGGGCCCCCCGAAAACTATGGCTACACCTTC.

The rearrangement uses TRBV10-2 and TRBJ2-7; TRBD2 agrees at 9 bases. CDR3 length: 15 amino acids. The junction had 7 bases not matched to a gene; V was cut back by 7 bases and J by 0 bases. Germline loops: CDR1 WSHSY, CDR2 SAAADI. CDR3 sequence: CASKETSGSSYEQYF. CDR3 coding DNA: TGCGCCAGCAAAGAGACTAGCGGAAGCTCCTACGAGCAGTACTTC.

The chain recombines TRBV15 with TRBJ1-1; D perhaps matches TRBD1 (5 bases). This CDR3 comprises 15 residues. V was clipped by 4 bases and J by 3 bases, with 15 bases between them. In germline, CDR1 is LNHNV, CDR2 YYDKDF (reference sequence). This CDR3 is CATSTPGGQHTEAFF. DNA of the CDR3: TGTGCCACCAGCACTCCCGGGGGTCAGCACACTGAAGCTTTCTTT. Based on the CDR3 plus reference TRBV15 and TRBJ1-1, the full variable domain is DAMVIQNPRYQVTQFGKPVTLSCSQTLNHNVMYWYQQKSSQAPKLLFHYYDKDFNNEADTPDNFQSRRPNTSFCFLDIRSPGLGDTAMYLCATSTPGGQHTEAFFGQGTRLTVV.

This clone was counted a few times. This sequence joins TRBV5-1 and TRBJ1-4; 10 positions agree with TRBD1. The CDR3 runs 16 residues. The germline V gene encodes CDR1 SGHRS and CDR2 YFSETQ. The V gene end was trimmed by 4 bases and the J gene end by 4 bases; junction bases not matched to a gene: 7. The CDR3: CASSPRGQGINEKLFF. Here the CDR3 DNA reads TGCGCCAGCAGCCCTAGGGGACAGGGGATTAATGAAAAACTGTTTTTT.

The rearrangement joins TRBV11-1 to TRBJ2-7, with a possible D match to TRBD2 (7 bases). CDR1 is SGHAT and CDR2 is FQDESV in the germline V gene (reference sequence). The CDR3 has 15 amino acids. The germline V and J ends were trimmed by 5 bases and 3 bases, with 17 bases remaining between them. CDR3 protein: CASSGKGGLFYEQYF. The CDR3 DNA follows: TGTGCCAGCAGCGGCAAGGGGGGGCTTTTCTACGAGCAGTACTTC.

This clone was seen only a few times. This rearrangement joins TRBV21-1 to TRBJ2-1; TRBD2, the D gene given by the table, was not confirmed from the DNA. TRBV21-1 is a documented pseudogene. This CDR3 is 15 amino acids long. DNA for the CDR3: TGTGCCAGCAGCCTTCCGGGACTAGCCTACAATGAGCAGTTCTTC. Residues: CASSLPGLAYNEQFF.

The chain combines TRBV30 with TRBJ1-2, with a tentative D call TRBD1 (5 bases). V was trimmed by 0 bases and J by 5 bases, leaving 13 bases between them. CDR1 is GTSNPN, CDR2 SVGIG, per germline (reference sequence). This CDR3 region has 14 residues. The CDR3 is CAWSVLNRLYGYTF. CDR3 DNA sequence: TGTGCCTGGAGTGTACTGAACAGGCTTTATGGCTACACCTTC.

The rearrangement uses TRBV6-5 and TRBJ1-5, with 8 bases fitting TRBD1. The CDR3 extends over 15 amino acids. Germline CDR1 and CDR2: MNHEY and SVGAGI. V was clipped by 6 bases and J by 5 bases; unmatched bases: 9. The CDR3, as DNA: TGTGCCAGCAGCCGTCAGGGGGCTACGGATCAGCCCCAGCATTTT. Encoded protein: CASSRQGATDQPQHF.

The rearrangement joins TRBV6-5 to TRBJ2-7; 7 nucleotides match TRBD2. From germline, CDR1 is MNHEY and CDR2 SVGAGI. Trimming cost V 1 base and J 3 bases; bases outside gene matches: 0. The CDR3 is made up of 13 amino acids. The CDR3 region is CASSYWEGYEQYF. CDR3 in DNA: TGTGCCAGCAGTTACTGGGAGGGCTACGAGCAGTACTTC.

This clone showed up just a few times. The chain employs TRBV5-4 and TRBJ2-3; D is uncertain. The V and J ends lost 1 base and 3 bases respectively, with 6 bases between them. The CDR3 runs to 13 residues. Looked up from germline, CDR1 is SGHNT and CDR2 is YYREEE (reference sequence). The DNA of the CDR3 is TGTGCCAGCAGCTTGTGGGCTACAGATACGCAGTATTTT. The encoded protein is CASSLWATDTQYF.

The J gene is TRBJ2-7, the V gene TRBV9, with TRBD2 matching over 9 bases. The CDR3 spans 15 residues. V lost 0 bases and J lost 5; bases outside the gene matches: 6. Germline V gene lookup returns CDR1 SGDLS and CDR2 YYNGEE. The CDR3 protein is CASSVGVAGENEQYF. Written as DNA, the CDR3 is TGTGCCAGCAGCGTAGGTGTAGCGGGAGAAAACGAGCAGTACTTC. Full variable domain (rest looked up from reference TRBV9 and TRBJ2-7): DSGVTQTPKHLITATGQRVTLRCSPRSGDLSVYWYQQSLDQGLQFLIQYYNGEERAKGNILERFSAQQFPDLHSELNLSSLELGDSALYFCASSVGVAGENEQYFGPGTRLTVT.

The genes are TRBV7-3 and TRBJ1-1; 9 bases match TRBD1. CDR1 SGHTA and CDR2 FQGTGA come from the germline V gene. The CDR3 loop spans 13 amino acids. V gave up 5 bases and J gave up 7 bases; unmatched junction bases: 5. The CDR3 here is CASSVQGAGEAFF. The CDR3 DNA sequence: TGTGCCAGCAGCGTACAGGGGGCTGGTGAAGCTTTCTTT.

This clone came up a few times. A read error may account for a junction end that differs from germline. The rearrangement joins TRBV5-1 to TRBJ1-4, with D maybe TRBD1 (5 bases). In germline, CDR1 is SGHRS, CDR2 YFSETQ. The CDR3 loop spans 14 amino acids. CDR3 sequence (DNA): TGTGCCAGCAGCTTGGGGAGGGGTTACGAAAAACTGTTTTTT. This encodes CASSLGRGYEKLFF. Based on the CDR3 plus reference TRBV5-1 and TRBJ1-4, the full variable domain is KAGVTQTPRYLIKTRGQQVTLSCSPISGHRSVSWYQQTPGQGLQFLFEYFSETQRNKGNFPGRFSGRQFSNSRSEMNVSTLELGDSALYLCASSLGRGYEKLFFGSGTQLSVL.

This clone was picked up a small number of times. The chain is built from TRBV10-1 and TRBJ2-3; unclear D gene. The V gene lost 4 bases and the J gene lost 1 base, with 6 bases spanning the gap. The CDR3 length is 13 residues. Germline assignment: CDR1 WNHNN and CDR2 SYGVQD (reference sequence). Written as DNA, the CDR3 is TGCGCCAGCAGTGTACCGGGCACAGATACGCAGTATTTT. It specifies CASSVPGTDTQYF.

This chain uses TRBV7-9 with TRBJ1-2; 7 bases agree with TRBD1. The CDR3 length is 14 residues. Germline-derived CDR1 and CDR2 are SEHNR and FQNEAQ (reference sequence). The trim removed 5 bases at V and 2 bases at J, leaving 5 bases unmatched. In nucleotides, the CDR3 is TGTGCCAGCAGCCCCCCGACAGGGAACTATGGCTACACCTTC. It is translated as CASSPPTGNYGYTF.

Notes on this clone: The junction departs from the called germline gene at one end, perhaps through a read error. The rearrangement joins TRBV28 to TRBJ1-2; no firm D call. Looked up from germline, CDR1 is MDHEN and CDR2 is SYDVKM. The CDR3 spans 14 residues. The CDR3 coding sequence is TGTGCCAGCAGTTCCTTAATGAGTAACGATGGCTACACCTTC. It specifies CASSSLMSNDGYTF.

The J gene is TRBJ2-5, the V gene TRBV5-1; a possible D gene is TRBD2 (6 bases). Looked up from germline, CDR1 is SGHRS and CDR2 is YFSETQ. V shed 3 bases and J shed 5 bases, with 11 bases lying between them. The CDR3 loop spans 13 amino acids. CDR3 loop: CASSWGVRETQYF. CDR3 in DNA: TGCGCCAGCAGCTGGGGGGTCAGGGAGACCCAGTACTTC.

The CDR3 sequence is CASSTTVYSNQPQHF. The CDR3 nucleotides read TGTGCCAGCAGTACGACAGTTTATAGCAATCAGCCCCAGCATTTT. The chain couples TRBV6-5 to TRBJ1-5, with a weak D call TRBD1 (5 bases). This CDR3 has 15 residues. Trimming took off 5 bases at V and 0 bases at J, with 11 bases between the two ends. The germline V gene encodes CDR1 MNHEY and CDR2 SVGAGI.